What follows is one TCR beta chain and its context. TCR alpha and TCR beta cDNA libraries carrying sample barcodes and UMIs were produced by 5'RACE using constant-segment primers. TCRdb recomputed calls from the 5' RACE reads with MiXCR, one row per CDR3 protein. The sample gives around 100,000 distinct CDR3 sequences, approximately 22% of which show up once; approximately 40% is in the top ten. These data belong to a study of T-cell memory formation after mild COVID-19. The TCR originated in a man younger than 30 who had mild COVID-19 (a few samples of this study predate the infection). Cell type and time point are not known. The sequenced sample was PBMCs or a T cell subset sorted from them (not recorded which).

The CDR3: CASSSGIQETQYF. The CDR3 DNA is TGTGCCAGCAGCTCCGGGATACAAGAGACCCAGTACTTC. The chain carries TRBV11-1 and TRBJ2-5; tentative D call: TRBD2 (5 bases). Trimming took 4 bases from V and 2 from J, leaving 8 bases between them. Looked up from germline, CDR1 is SGHAT and CDR2 is FQDESV (reference sequence). The CDR3 has 13 amino acids.